The 29 T cell receptor beta chains below were found in one sample sequenced in a study of T cells in Graves' hyperthyroidism and ophthalmopathy. The source material, RNA transcripts, was used to amplify TCR beta CDR3 regions. Researchers ran a first-round RT-PCR on the TCR CDR3 using the HTBI primer set. TCRdb passed the multiplex PCR reads through MiXCR, listing each CDR3 protein once. Of about 59,000 distinct CDR3 sequences listed, under 70% were seen once; the top ten hold approximately 3.3%. The sample comprised blood. The receptors originated from a woman aged 55-69 years with Graves' ophthalmopathy.

The gene calls are TRBV9 and TRBJ2-2; D gene uncertain. CDR3 length: 14 residues. The V gene's germline CDR1 is SGDLS and CDR2 YYNGEE. Between the trimmed V and J ends, which lost 4 bases and 7 bases, there was a span of 14 bases. CDR3 in amino acids: CASSPRLEYGELFF. The CDR3 bases are TGTGCCAGCAGCCCCCGTTTAGAGTACGGGGAGCTGTTTTTT.

The sample holds many counts of this clonotype. The V and J genes are TRBV7-6 and TRBJ2-3; 8 bases are a match to TRBD2. Germline V CDR1 and CDR2: SGHVS, FNYEAQ. V shed 0 bases and J 1 base; nucleotides not matched to a gene: 0. This CDR3 has 15 residues. The CDR3 loop reads CASSLATSGTDTQYF. The CDR3 DNA reads TGTGCCAGCAGCTTAGCGACTAGCGGCACAGATACGCAGTATTTT.

This clonotype was seen a few times. The J gene is TRBJ1-6, the V gene TRBV5-1; 7 positions match TRBD1. The germline V gene has CDR1 SGHRS and CDR2 YFSETQ. With 4 bases clipped from V and 6 bases from J, the junction kept 4 bases outside the gene matches. CDR3 length equals 14 residues. The CDR3 region is CASSRDRANSPLHF. The CDR3 DNA is TGCGCCAGCAGCCGCGACAGGGCTAATTCACCCCTCCACTTT.

This clonotype appeared many times. This chain joins TRBV20-1 and TRBJ2-1, with 9 bases aligning to TRBD2. The CDR3 runs 14 residues. V lost 6 bases and J lost 9; bases outside the gene matches: 12. Germline assignment: CDR1 DFQATT and CDR2 SNEGSKA (reference sequence). The CDR3 sequence is CSADRAGGFGEQFF. CDR3 DNA sequence: TGCAGTGCGGACCGAGCGGGGGGTTTCGGTGAGCAGTTCTTC.

The chain carries TRBV18 and TRBJ1-3; no definite D call. Germline CDR1 reads KGHSH; CDR2 reads LQKENI. Trimming stripped 2 bases from V and 5 bases from J, with 10 bases between. The CDR3 has 14 residues. In DNA form, the CDR3 reads TGTGCCAGCTCACCAGGATTTGACAGAAACACCATATATTTT. Encoded protein: CASSPGFDRNTIYF.

This clonotype was observed a few times. The chain links TRBV18 to TRBJ2-1; D remains unclear. Germline V CDR1 and CDR2: KGHSH, LQKENI. Trimming cost V 2 bases and J 7 bases, with 15 bases left between them. The CDR3 has 15 residues. The CDR3 region is CASSPGLPVGNEQFF. CDR3 DNA: TGTGCCAGCTCACCAGGTCTACCCGTGGGGAATGAGCAGTTCTTC.

This clonotype was recorded once. The CDR3: CASSGGAGVADTQYF. DNA of the CDR3: TGTGCCAGCAGTGGAGGGGCGGGAGTGGCAGATACGCAGTATTTT. The chain joins TRBV2 to TRBJ2-3, with 7 bases fitting TRBD2. This CDR3 has 15 residues. J was trimmed by 4 bases and V by 4 bases; bases with no gene match: 8. The germline V gene has CDR1 SNHLY and CDR2 FYNNEI.

This clonotype appeared a single time. The rearrangement joins TRBV19 to TRBJ1-6; possibly TRBD1 for D (5 bases). Germline V gene sequence: CDR1 LNHDA, CDR2 SQIVND (reference sequence). The CDR3 runs to 14 residues. The ends were cut back, 3 bases at V and 9 bases at J, with 12 bases in the middle. CDR3 coding DNA: TGTGCCAGTAGTATTCAGGGAACAATTTCACCCCTCCACTTT. Translating it yields CASSIQGTISPLHF.

This clonotype came up many times. The chain joins TRBV7-9 to TRBJ2-7, with 8 bases lining up with TRBD1. Trimming at V came to 4 bases and at J to 0 bases, leaving 11 bases not matched to a gene. Germline CDR1 SEHNR, CDR2 FQNEAQ (reference sequence). This CDR3 contains 17 residues. The CDR3 reads CASSSPADRDPSYEQYF. The CDR3 coding sequence is TGTGCCAGCAGCTCGCCGGCGGACAGGGACCCCTCCTACGAGCAGTACTTC.

The chain joins TRBV9 to TRBJ2-1; perhaps TRBD1 as D (5 bases). V was trimmed by 6 bases and J by 12 bases, leaving 28 bases between them. The germline gives CDR1 SGDLS, CDR2 YYNGEE. CDR3 length: 16 amino acids. CDR3 nucleotide sequence: TGTGCCAGCACATCGACCCAACAGGTCAGCACAGATACGCAGTTCTTC. Its translation: CASTSTQQVSTDTQFF.

The V gene is TRBV28, the J gene TRBJ1-1; 11 bases agree with TRBD1. This CDR3 contains 15 residues. J gave up 4 bases and V 5 bases, and 6 bases lay outside the gene matches. Looked up from germline, CDR1 is MDHEN and CDR2 is SYDVKM. This chain's CDR3 is CASSPGTGGGTEAFF. As DNA, the CDR3 is TGTGCCAGCAGTCCCGGGACAGGGGGAGGCACTGAAGCTTTCTTT.

V usage is TRBV7-9 and J usage is TRBJ2-5, with TRBD2 matching over 10 bases. The V and J ends lost 5 bases and 5 bases, in that order; junction bases with no gene match: 5. CDR1 and CDR2 (germline): SEHNR, FQNEAQ (reference sequence). This CDR3 spans 14 amino acids. The CDR3 nucleotides read TGTGCCAGCAGCGGAAGTAGCGGGAGGGAGACCCAGTACTTC. Its translation is CASSGSSGRETQYF.

V usage is TRBV14 and J usage is TRBJ1-5, with D uncertain. The CDR3 extends over 13 amino acids. V was trimmed by 4 bases and J by 10 bases, leaving 14 bases between them. The V gene's germline CDR1 is SGHDN and CDR2 FVKESK. Written as DNA, the CDR3 is TGTGCCAGCAGCCGGCTGGCCCTAGGACCCCAGCATTTT. Residues: CASSRLALGPQHF.

This clonotype has ten or more counts. The chain's CDR3 is CASSYRLAGVRWTDTQYF. DNA for the CDR3: TGTGCCAGCAGTTACCGGCTAGCGGGAGTTCGTTGGACAGATACGCAGTATTTT. The genes are TRBV28 and TRBJ2-3; 10 bases align to TRBD2. With 4 bases clipped from V and 3 bases from J, the junction kept 13 bases outside the gene matches. Germline CDR1 reads MDHEN; CDR2 reads SYDVKM. This CDR3 contains 18 residues.

This clonotype was detected many times. The chain employs TRBV15 and TRBJ2-3; D uncertain. V lost 1 base, J lost 2 bases, and 19 bases lay in between. Germline CDR1 reads LNHNV; CDR2 reads YYDKDF (reference sequence). The CDR3 is 18 residues long. The CDR3 coding sequence is TGTGCCACCAGCAGAGCGCAAGGGCCGAGGCAGCTCACAGATACGCAGTATTTT. Its translation: CATSRAQGPRQLTDTQYF.

The genes are TRBV20-1 and TRBJ2-5, with 12 bases lining up with TRBD2. V was clipped by 0 bases and J by 2 bases; unmatched bases: 4. Germline V lookup: CDR1 DFQATT, CDR2 SNEGSKA (reference sequence). CDR3 length equals 16 residues. For the CDR3, the DNA is TGCAGTGCTAGAGACGGGACTAGCGGGCAACAAGAGACCCAGTACTTC. As protein: CSARDGTSGQQETQYF.

The chain has TRBV20-1 and TRBJ1-1; 11 bases align to TRBD1. This CDR3 has 14 residues. Germline V CDR1 and CDR2: DFQATT, SNEGSKA (reference sequence). V trimming: 3 bases; J trimming: 4 bases; junction bases outside the gene matches: 4. The CDR3 loop reads CSASTGTGGTEAFF. CDR3 DNA sequence: TGCAGTGCTAGTACCGGGACAGGGGGCACTGAAGCTTTCTTT.

This rearrangement joins TRBV7-2 to TRBJ2-5; 11 bases are shared with TRBD1. Germline CDR1 is SGHTA and CDR2 is FQGNSA. This CDR3 region has 15 residues. V gave up 3 bases and J gave up 2 bases; unmatched junction bases: 2. The CDR3 DNA follows: TGTGCCAGCAGCTTCGGGGACAGGGGGCAAGAGACCCAGTACTTC. Translating gives CASSFGDRGQETQYF.

Remarks on this clonotype: Because the CDR3 is missing its conserved closing phenylalanine or tryptophan, this is likely a read error. The V call is TRBV5-1, the J call TRBJ2-3, with D uncertain. Germline CDR1 is SGHRS and CDR2 is YFSETQ. This CDR3 spans 14 amino acids. V was trimmed by 4 bases and J by 3 bases, leaving 12 bases between them. The CDR3: CASSLGVSTDTQYL. CDR3 DNA sequence: TGCGCCAGCAGCCTTGGGGTCTCAACAGATACGCAGTATTTA.

The gene calls are TRBV7-9 and TRBJ2-1, with D perhaps TRBD1 (6 bases). The length of the CDR3 is 14 residues. V was shortened by 2 bases and J by 5 bases, with 10 bases between the two germline ends. The germline V gene encodes CDR1 SEHNR and CDR2 FQNEAQ (reference sequence). The CDR3 reads CASSLWGPNNEQFF. The CDR3 DNA sequence: TGTGCCAGCAGCTTATGGGGGCCTAACAATGAGCAGTTCTTC.

V gene TRBV20-1 combines with J gene TRBJ1-4; the D gene is possibly TRBD1 (6 bases). In germline, CDR1 is DFQATT, CDR2 SNEGSKA (reference sequence). The CDR3 is 15 residues long. Trimming took 2 bases from V and 7 from J, leaving 17 bases between them. The CDR3 loop is CSARPRGQFGEKLFF. The CDR3, as DNA: TGCAGTGCTAGACCCCGGGGGCAATTTGGTGAAAAACTGTTTTTT.

This clonotype was picked up many times. The genes are TRBV4-1 and TRBJ1-5; D might be TRBD1 (5 bases). Germline-derived CDR1 and CDR2 are MGHRA and YSYEKL. The CDR3 covers 16 residues. V dropped 0 bases and J dropped 7 bases, with 16 bases sitting between them. CDR3 bases: TGCGCCAGCAGCCAAGAACGGCAGGGCGGGGTCCAGCCCCAGCATTTT. This gives the protein CASSQERQGGVQPQHF.

In the case of this clonotype: The conserved phenylalanine or tryptophan is not found at the CDR3 terminus, so this likely reflects a read error. The rearrangement uses TRBV6-5 and TRBJ2-6, with D tentatively TRBD1 (5 bases). Germline V gene lookup returns CDR1 MNHEY and CDR2 SVGAGI. The CDR3 spans 15 residues. CDR3 coding DNA: TGTGCCAGCAGTTACTCGGGGATAGGGGCCAACGGCCTGACTTCC. It is translated as CASSYSGIGANGLTS.

This clonotype was found many times. The chain has TRBV6-4 and TRBJ1-2, with D unclear. Per the germline V gene, CDR1 is MRHNA and CDR2 is SNTAGT. Trimming took off 7 bases at V and 10 bases at J, with 10 bases between the two ends. This CDR3 has 10 amino acids. The CDR3 region is CASKSLPYTF. Here the CDR3 DNA reads TGTGCCAGCAAATCCCTACCCTACACCTTC.

In its sample, this clonotype was seen many times. Since a much larger clone is just one base distant, this may be a read error. The chain joins TRBV12-3 or TRBV12-4 to TRBJ2-3; unclear D gene. V lost 10 bases to trimming and J lost 2 bases, with 10 bases between them. The CDR3 has 12 residues. In DNA, the CDR3 is TGTGCCAACAGCATAGACACAGATACGCAGTATTTT. Protein sequence: CANSIDTDTQYF.

This clonotype qualifies as medium-sized. DNA of the CDR3: TGCGCCAGCAAGGACAGGGTGAATCAGCCCCAGCATTTT. Translated, it gives CASKDRVNQPQHF. The chain links TRBV10-2 to TRBJ1-5; 8 bases match TRBD1. CDR1 is WSHSY, CDR2 SAAADI, per germline. V gave up 7 bases and J gave up 4 bases; unmatched junction bases: 3. This CDR3 spans 13 amino acids.

The V and J genes are TRBV4-1 and TRBJ2-5; 7 bases align to TRBD2. This CDR3 region has 16 residues. The J segment lost 4 bases and the V segment lost 4 bases, leaving 12 bases of the junction unmatched. Germline V CDR1 and CDR2: MGHRA, YSYEKL. CDR3 in amino acids: CASSLLGGWWRETQYF. The CDR3 nucleotides read TGCGCCAGCAGCCTATTGGGGGGGTGGTGGCGAGAGACCCAGTACTTC.

This clonotype has at least ten counts. The chain recombines TRBV2 with TRBJ2-5; TRBD2 might be the D (5 bases). The CDR3 covers 12 residues. V was shortened by 4 bases and J by 4 bases, with 7 bases between the two germline ends. The germline gives CDR1 SNHLY, CDR2 FYNNEI. CDR3 coding DNA: TGTGCCAGCAGTGCCCGGGGAGAGACCCAGTACTTC. Encoded protein: CASSARGETQYF.

The table lists this clonotype with a count of one. This rearrangement joins TRBV12-3 or TRBV12-4 to TRBJ2-3; TRBD2 agrees at 8 bases. This CDR3 contains 15 residues. J lost 1 base, V lost 3 bases, and 3 bases had no gene match. CDR3 bases: TGTGCCAGCAGTTTTGGGCGGGGGGGCACAGATACGCAGTATTTT. It translates to CASSFGRGGTDTQYF.